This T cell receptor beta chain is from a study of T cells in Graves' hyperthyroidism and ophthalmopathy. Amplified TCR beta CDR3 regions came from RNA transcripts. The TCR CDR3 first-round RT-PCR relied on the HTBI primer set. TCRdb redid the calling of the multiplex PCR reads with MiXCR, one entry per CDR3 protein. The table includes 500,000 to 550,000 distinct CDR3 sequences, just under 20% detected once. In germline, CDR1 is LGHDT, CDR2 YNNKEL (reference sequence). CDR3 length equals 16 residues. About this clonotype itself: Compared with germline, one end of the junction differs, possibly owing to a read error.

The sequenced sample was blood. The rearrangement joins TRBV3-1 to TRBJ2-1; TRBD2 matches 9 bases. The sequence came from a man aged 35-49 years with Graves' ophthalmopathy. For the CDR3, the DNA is TGTGCCAACAGCCGATATAGCGGGGGCCCATACAATGAGCAGTTCTTC. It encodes CANSRYSGGPYNEQFF.